Listed below are T cell receptor beta chains from one sample, sequenced in a study of T cells in Graves' hyperthyroidism and ophthalmopathy. One entry per CDR3 protein results from TCRdb running MiXCR on the multiplex PCR reads. The sample carries some 650,000 distinct CDR3 sequences, about a sixth recorded once. The sequenced sample consisted of blood. The source is a woman in her 40s with Graves' ophthalmopathy. Each CDR3 is given with its conserved first and last residue. A D gene is named only where the DNA matches it firmly. Expanded clones are given a class, and other clones once, few, many or no size at all.

clone size	V gene	J gene	D gene	CDR3 protein	CDR3 DNA
.	TRBV30	TRBJ2-2	.	CAWRAGGGATGELFF	TGTGCCTGGAGAGCAGGGGGGGGGGCAACCGGGGAGCTGTTTTTT
.	TRBV2	TRBJ1-5	.	CASSEGLQPQHF	TGTGCCAGCAGTGAGGGGTTGCAGCCCCAGCATTTT
few	TRBV10-3	TRBJ2-7	TRBD1	CAISGQGVDEQYF	TGTGCCATCAGCGGACAGGGGGTTGACGAGCAGTACTTC
few	TRBV15	TRBJ2-1	.	CATSREIRGADGEQFF	TGTGCCACCAGCAGAGAAATTCGGGGGGCGGATGGTGAGCAGTTCTTC
many	TRBV20-1	TRBJ2-5	TRBD2	CSARDELLAGLETQYF	TGCAGTGCTAGAGATGAGCTACTAGCGGGCTTGGAGACCCAGTACTTC
many	TRBV18	TRBJ2-5	.	CASSRGNGETQYF	TGTGCCAGCTCACGGGGGAACGGAGAGACCCAGTACTTC
many	TRBV12-3/TRBV12-4	TRBJ2-1	.	CASTAGLGRGEQFF	TGTGCCAGCACTGCTGGCCTCGGCCGGGGTGAGCAGTTCTTC
.	TRBV4-1	TRBJ2-7	TRBD2	CASSPGILTSGPGAEQYF	TGCGCCAGCAGCCCGGGGATACTTACTAGCGGACCTGGTGCCGAGCAGTACTTC
.	TRBV25-1	TRBJ2-3	TRBD1	CASRGRDRVIPDTQYF	TGTGCCAGCAGGGGAAGGGACAGGGTCATCCCAGATACGCAGTATTTT
many	TRBV30	TRBJ2-1	.	CAWSVLGNEQFF	TGTGCCTGGAGTGTGCTGGGTAATGAGCAGTTCTTC
.	TRBV15	TRBJ1-5	.	CATSRDQGSGQPQHF	TGTGCCACCAGCAGAGATCAAGGTTCTGGTCAGCCCCAGCATTTT
many	TRBV20-1	TRBJ1-2	.	CSARDGGRGYTF	TGCAGTGCTAGAGATGGGGGCAGAGGCTACACCTTC
many	TRBV12-3/TRBV12-4	TRBJ2-2	TRBD1	CASRPGQEFTGELFF	TGTGCCAGCAGACCCGGACAGGAATTCACCGGGGAGCTGTTTTTT
few	TRBV6-1	TRBJ2-3	.	CASTQRTQGGTDTQYF	TGTGCCAGCACCCAAAGGACGCAGGGCGGCACAGATACGCAGTATTTT
few	TRBV29-1	TRBJ2-7	TRBD2	CSVVAGARLVQYF	TGCAGCGTTGTAGCGGGAGCCCGTCTGGTGCAGTACTTC
few	TRBV20-1	TRBJ2-4	.	CSAREQGLGNIQYF	TGCAGTGCTAGAGAACAGGGCTTGGGCAACATTCAGTACTTC
many	TRBV18	TRBJ2-7	TRBD1	CASSPGTGLHEQYF	TGTGCCAGCTCACCCGGGACAGGTCTTCACGAGCAGTACTTC
many	TRBV30	TRBJ2-3	.	CAWMVQGTDTQYF	TGTGCCTGGATGGTGCAGGGCACAGATACGCAGTATTTT
many	TRBV5-1	TRBJ1-5	.	CASSLSPQSGADFNQPQHF	TGCGCCAGCAGCTTGTCCCCACAGTCGGGTGCGGACTTTAATCAGCCCCAGCATTTT
many	TRBV2	TRBJ1-1	.	CASSAPPDAAQPPMNTEAFF	TGTGCCAGCAGTGCCCCTCCGGATGCGGCCCAGCCACCTATGAACACTGAAGCTTTCTTT
few	TRBV10-2	TRBJ2-6	TRBD1	CASRSDRGGSGANVLTF	TGCGCCAGCAGATCCGACAGGGGAGGCTCTGGGGCCAACGTCCTGACTTTC
few	TRBV3-1	TRBJ2-3	.	CASKVSSTDTQYF	TGTGCCAGCAAGGTTTCCAGCACAGATACGCAGTATTTT
many	TRBV5-1	TRBJ1-1	.	CASSLYRDLNTEAFF	TGCGCCAGCAGCTTATATAGGGACCTGAACACTGAAGCTTTCTTT
.	TRBV11-2	TRBJ2-2	TRBD2	CASSLGVPGLGNTGELFF	TGTGCCAGCAGCTTAGGGGTCCCGGGACTAGGGAACACCGGGGAGCTGTTTTTT
many	TRBV27	TRBJ1-3	.	CASSPWDGSPGNTIYF	TGTGCCAGCAGTCCGTGGGACGGGTCTCCTGGAAACACCATATATTTT
few	TRBV7-6	TRBJ2-3	TRBD2	CASSWGGDTQYF	TGTGCCAGCAGCTGGGGGGGAGACACGCAGTATTTT
.	TRBV18	TRBJ2-1	TRBD2	CASSPGLVSYNEQSF	TGTGCCAGCTCACCGGGACTAGTCTCCTACAATGAGCAGTCCTTC